This TCR beta chain derives from a study of lymphopenia after photon versus proton radiotherapy. Assay used: immunoSEQ multiplex PCR; TCRdb lists only in-frame clones, some missing. The sample consists of roughly 57,000 clones, around 88% of them appearing once. Losses at the gene ends were 3 bases for V and 7 bases for J; bases not matched to a gene: 9. CDR3 length equals 16 residues. Germline V gene lookup returns CDR1 SGHDT and CDR2 YYEEEE. General study findings and limits: After the lymphocyte nadir, photon-treated repertoires showed oligoclonal expansion, especially of CD8+ Temra cells.

As for this clone: Its matching antigen is unknown.

The sequence was obtained from a man in his forties or fifties with gastric cancer. The specimen comprised peripheral blood, sampled from a patient treated with photon-based radiotherapy. This rearrangement joins TRBV5-6 to TRBJ1-6, with TRBD1 identical over 8 bases. The CDR3 DNA is TGTGCCAGCAGCTCCCGTTGGACAGGGTGGAATTCACCCCTCCACTTT. Its translation is CASSSRWTGWNSPLHF.